This T cell receptor beta chain was obtained from a study of shared clonotypes between healthy human individuals. Study-wide points: It was only blood that was sampled, and tissue repertoires likely differ. Non-shared clonotypes had lower generation probabilities than those shared by all four donors. When naive CD4 clonotypes were compared across a handful of donors, about 4.8% were shared.

On this clone: Its matching antigen is unknown.

V shed 1 base and J 4 bases; nucleotides not matched to a gene: 11. CDR1 and CDR2 from the germline V gene are KGHSH and LQKENI. The CDR3 spans 17 residues. Data came from immunoSEQ multiplex PCR; TCRdb stores just in-frame clones and leaves some out. The table records 2 million to 2.5 million clones, 85% to 95% of them present only once. CD4+ cells were split into CD45RA+ naive and CD45RA-negative memory subsets. This receptor was obtained from a man aged 18 to 29 in good health. Some clones in this sample may be carry-over from other donors' samples. The chain carries TRBV18 and TRBJ2-5; 8 bases are a match to TRBD1. Sample: naive CD4+ T cells from PBMCs. Noted subset: CD45RA+ positively selected. Here the CDR3 reads CASSPLRTGTGAETQYF. CDR3 in DNA: TGTGCCAGCTCACCACTCCGGACCGGGACAGGAGCAGAGACCCAGTACTTC.